This TCR beta chain was captured in a study of shared clonotypes between healthy human individuals. Turning to the study itself: Ranging from 18 to 49 in age, donors were two women and a few men.

A deep-level run was used for the assay. Sequencing was performed with immunoSEQ multiplex PCR; in TCRdb, only in-frame clones are kept and a portion is missing. The sample has about 2 million clones, approximately 95% seen once. Study-wide results and caveats: Naive subsets typically showed greater estimated richness than memory subsets. Clonotypes shared by all four sorted-subset donors had higher generation probabilities than non-shared clonotypes.

CDR3 size: 12 residues. Germline lookup yields CDR1 SGHAT and CDR2 FQNNGV. Trimming cost V 1 base and J 2 bases, with 0 bases left between them. On this clone itself: What it binds is not known. The same CDR3 arises from other DNA sequences in this sample as well.

This receptor was identified in a man between 18 and 29 years old in good health. The chain joins TRBV11-2 to TRBJ2-1; D is undetermined. Sequencing was performed on naive CD4+ T cells sorted from blood. Subset noted: CD45RA+ positively selected. The CDR3 region has the DNA TGTGCCAGCAGCTTAGCCTACAATGAGCAGTTCTTC. As protein: CASSLAYNEQFF. Based on the CDR3 plus reference TRBV11-2 and TRBJ2-1, the full variable domain is EAGVAQSPRYKIIEKRQSVAFWCNPISGHATLYWYQQILGQGPKLLIQFQNNGVVDDSQLPKDRFSAERLKGVDSTLKIQPAKLEDSAVYLCASSLAYNEQFFGPGTRLTVL.